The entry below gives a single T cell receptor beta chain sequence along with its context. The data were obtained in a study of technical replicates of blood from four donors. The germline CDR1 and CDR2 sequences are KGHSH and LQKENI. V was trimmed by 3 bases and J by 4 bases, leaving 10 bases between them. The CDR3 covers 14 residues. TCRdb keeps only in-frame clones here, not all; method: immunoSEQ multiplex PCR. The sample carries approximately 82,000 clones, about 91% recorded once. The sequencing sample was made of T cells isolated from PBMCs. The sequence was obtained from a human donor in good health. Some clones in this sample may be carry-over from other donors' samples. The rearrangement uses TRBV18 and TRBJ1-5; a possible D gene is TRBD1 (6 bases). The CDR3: CASSPTGLNQPQHF. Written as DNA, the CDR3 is TGTGCCAGCTCACCGACAGGACTTAATCAGCCCCAGCATTTT.